The 23 T cell receptor beta chains reported below all come from one sample, sequenced in a study of OX40 agonist ivuxolimab in advanced cancers. The method was immunoSEQ multiplex PCR; TCRdb's version includes in-frame clones alone and lacks a portion of them. The table records 30,000 to 40,000 clones, around 90% of them present only once. The starting material was CD4+ or CD8+ T cells sorted from blood, obtained in a trial of the OX40 agonist ivuxolimab. The source is an adult with an advanced solid tumor such as melanoma, head and neck, liver or kidney cancer.

The chain has TRBV6-6 and TRBJ2-7, with TRBD1 identical over 7 bases. There are 12 residues in the CDR3. Germline assignment: CDR1 MNHNY and CDR2 SVGAGI (reference sequence). V shed 6 bases and J 4 bases; nucleotides not matched to a gene: 3. The CDR3 DNA follows: TGTGCCAGCAGACAGGGGTCTTACGAGCAGTACTTC. It codes for CASRQGSYEQYF.

The rearrangement joins TRBV2 to TRBJ1-4; the D is unclear. Trimming removed 7 bases from V and 0 bases from J, with 9 bases in between. Germline CDR1 SNHLY, CDR2 FYNNEI. This CDR3 spans 14 amino acids. The CDR3 loop reads CASTFGPTNEKLFF. CDR3 nucleotide sequence: TGTGCCAGCACCTTCGGACCAACTAATGAAAAACTGTTTTTT.

The CDR3 reads CASSLFSEQFF. In nucleotides, the CDR3 is TGTGCCAGCAGCTTGTTCTCTGAGCAGTTCTTC. The chain has TRBV5-4 and TRBJ2-1; the D is unclear. Germline V CDR1 and CDR2: SGHNT, YYREEE (reference sequence). The CDR3 covers 11 residues. Trimming pared 1 base from V and 9 bases from J, leaving 5 bases between.

This clone has just one count. The junction differs from germline at one of its ends, possibly a read error. V usage is TRBV7-7 and J usage is TRBJ2-2, with 11 bases lining up with TRBD2. The length of the CDR3 is 15 residues. Germline V gene data show CDR1 as SSHAT and CDR2 as FNYEAQ (reference sequence). CDR3 sequence (DNA): TGTGCTAGCAGTCAGACTAGCGGGGCTACCGGGGAGCTGTTTTTT. Its translation: CASSQTSGATGELFF.

The chain is built from TRBV2 and TRBJ1-1; 8 bases agree with TRBD1. Losses at the gene ends were 6 bases for V and 8 bases for J; bases not matched to a gene: 8. Germline CDR1 is SNHLY and CDR2 is FYNNEI. CDR3 size: 13 residues. CDR3: CASSADRDLEAFF. The CDR3 DNA is TGTGCCAGCAGCGCGGACAGGGACCTAGAAGCTTTCTTT. The complete variable domain, with remaining parts taken from reference TRBV2 and TRBJ1-1, reads EPEVTQTPSHQVTQMGQEVILRCVPISNHLYFYWYRQILGQKVEFLVSFYNNEISEKSEIFDDQFSVERPDGSNFTLKIRSTKLEDSAMYFCASSADRDLEAFFGQGTRLTVV.

The chain has TRBV6-5 and TRBJ2-7, with a tentative D call TRBD2 (5 bases). The germline V gene encodes CDR1 MNHEY and CDR2 SVGAGI. Deletions cut 4 bases from V and 1 base from J, with 14 bases between. The CDR3 length is 15 residues. CDR3 DNA: TGTGCCAGCAGTTCAAGTCCGGGATTTTCCTACGAGCAGTACTTC. Its translation: CASSSSPGFSYEQYF.

Of note for this clone: Additional DNA sequences in this sample encode the identical CDR3. V gene TRBV6-1 combines with J gene TRBJ1-1; TRBD1 might be the D (6 bases). Germline V lookup: CDR1 MNHNS, CDR2 SASEGT. This CDR3 contains 14 residues. Trimming pared 6 bases from V and 3 bases from J, leaving 14 bases between. CDR3 amino acids: CASRTTGRDTEAFF. CDR3 DNA: TGTGCCAGCAGAACCACAGGGAGGGACACTGAAGCTTTCTTT.

CDR3 in amino acids: CASGRGGPDTQYF. CDR3 nucleotide sequence: TGTGCCAGTGGAAGGGGGGGCCCGGATACGCAGTATTTT. The rearrangement uses TRBV19 and TRBJ2-3, with D perhaps TRBD2 (7 bases). The CDR3 length is 13 residues. The germline gives CDR1 LNHDA, CDR2 SQIVND (reference sequence). V was clipped by 8 bases and J by 6 bases, with 15 bases between them. The whole variable domain, filled in from reference TRBV19 and TRBJ2-3, reads DGGITQSPKYLFRKEGQNVTLSCEQNLNHDAMYWYRQDPGQGLRLIYYSQIVNDFQKGDIAEGYSVSREKKESFPLTVTSAQKNPTAFYLCASGRGGPDTQYFGPGTRLTVL.

This chain uses TRBV7-2 with TRBJ2-2; D remains ambiguous. The CDR3 extends over 18 amino acids. V was clipped by 1 base and J by 1 base, with 16 bases between them. From germline, CDR1 is SGHTA and CDR2 FQGNSA. In DNA, the CDR3 is TGTGCCAGCAGCTTAGACCACCATCCCGGGCAGAACACCGGGGAGCTGTTTTTT. Its translation: CASSLDHHPGQNTGELFF.

This chain links TRBV6-6 with TRBJ1-1; D gene ambiguous. CDR1 is MNHNY, CDR2 SVGAGI, per germline (reference sequence). The CDR3 has 12 amino acids. V lost 7 bases, J lost 0 bases, and 6 bases lay in between. CDR3 nucleotide sequence: TGTGCCAGCAACACAGTGAACACTGAAGCTTTCTTT. Translation: CASNTVNTEAFF.

This rearrangement joins TRBV30 to TRBJ1-1; D not resolved. CDR1 and CDR2 (germline): GTSNPN, SVGIG (reference sequence). Trimming took off 0 bases at V and 0 bases at J, with 8 bases between the two ends. The CDR3 runs to 14 residues. CDR3: CAWSVLPMNTEAFF. The CDR3 DNA follows: TGTGCCTGGAGTGTACTACCTATGAACACTGAAGCTTTCTTT.

This rearrangement joins TRBV28 to TRBJ2-7; D unclear. Germline-derived CDR1 and CDR2 are MDHEN and SYDVKM. Between the trimmed V and J ends, which lost 8 bases and 7 bases, there was a span of 12 bases. CDR3 length: 11 amino acids. Here the CDR3 reads CASGSFVEQYF. The CDR3 nucleotides are TGTGCCAGCGGGTCTTTTGTGGAGCAGTACTTC. The whole variable domain, remainder taken from reference TRBV28 and TRBJ2-7, is DVKVTQSSRYLVKRTGEKVFLECVQDMDHENMFWYRQDPGLGLRLIYFSYDVKMKEKGDIPEGYSVSREKKERFSLILESASTNQTSMYLCASGSFVEQYFGPGTRLTVT.

The V and J genes are TRBV9 and TRBJ1-6; D is unclear. Germline CDR1 and CDR2: SGDLS and YYNGEE. The V end lost 4 bases, the J end lost 6 bases, and 11 bases lay between the germline ends. There are 14 residues in the CDR3. CDR3 sequence (DNA): TGTGCCAGCAGCCCCGGACCTATTAATTCACCCCTCCACTTT. This sequence encodes CASSPGPINSPLHF.

The V gene is TRBV2, the J gene TRBJ1-1; unclear D gene. Trimming removed 10 bases from V and 2 bases from J, with 14 bases in between. Germline V CDR1 and CDR2: SNHLY, FYNNEI. CDR3 size: 13 residues. The CDR3 here is CAIGSPRNTEAFF. As DNA, the CDR3 is TGTGCCATCGGGTCCCCCCGAAACACTGAAGCTTTCTTT.

The V call is TRBV7-6, the J call TRBJ2-3, with D perhaps being TRBD1 or TRBD2 (6 bases each). V lost 1 base and J 1 base, leaving 12 bases between the germline ends. The CDR3 sequence is 16 residues long. Germline values: CDR1 SGHVS, CDR2 FNYEAQ. The DNA for the CDR3 is TGTGCCAGCAGCTTAGTTGGGGGGCTGGGCACAGATACGCAGTATTTT. It encodes CASSLVGGLGTDTQYF. Combining the CDR3 with reference TRBV7-6 and TRBJ2-3 gives the whole variable domain GAGVSQSPRYKVTKRGQDVALRCDPISGHVSLYWYRQALGQGPEFLTYFNYEAQQDKSGLPNDRFSAERPEGSISTLTIQRTEQRDSAMYRCASSLVGGLGTDTQYFGPGTRLTVL.

In DNA, the CDR3 is TGTGCCAGCAGTGGAGGGACAGGCCTTTTTTCCTATGGCTACACCTTC. Translating it yields CASSGGTGLFSYGYTF. V is TRBV28 and J is TRBJ1-2; 8 positions match TRBD1. This CDR3 contains 16 residues. Germline-derived CDR1 and CDR2 are MDHEN and SYDVKM. V was clipped by 5 bases and J by 4 bases; unmatched bases: 12.

Regarding this clone: Because the CDR3's place on the DNA is in doubt, the DNA is left out and the CDR3 is given as listed by TCRdb. The rearrangement links TRBV30 to TRBJ2-2; the table calls TRBD2, which could not be checked here. The CDR3 extends over 15 residues, inclusive of both ends. Per germline, CDR1 GTSNPN and CDR2 SVGIG (reference sequence). CDR3 amino acids: CAWSTSGTTPGSCFF.

This chain links TRBV6-1 with TRBJ2-5; D unresolved. The CDR3 is 12 residues long. Trimming stripped 7 bases from V and 5 bases from J, with 11 bases between. Germline CDR1 is MNHNS and CDR2 is SASEGT. The CDR3 protein is CASKMPGETQYF. CDR3 DNA sequence: TGTGCCAGCAAAATGCCTGGGGAGACCCAGTACTTC.

A remark on this clone: The same CDR3 arises from other DNA sequences in this sample as well. The chain combines TRBV19 with TRBJ1-1; D is unresolved. Germline CDR1 LNHDA, CDR2 SQIVND (reference sequence). Trimming shortened V by 3 bases and J by 1 base, and 3 bases separated the two germline ends. This CDR3 comprises 12 residues. CDR3 in DNA: TGTGCCAGTAGTATCCGGAACACTGAAGCTTTCTTT. This codes for CASSIRNTEAFF.

V usage is TRBV4-3 and J usage is TRBJ1-2; D uncertain. CDR3 length: 12 residues. CDR1 and CDR2 from the germline V gene are LGHNA and YSLEER. V was pared by 0 bases and J by 8 bases, with 7 bases between. CDR3 loop: CASSQDWGGYTF. The CDR3 DNA reads TGCGCCAGCAGCCAAGATTGGGGAGGCTACACCTTC.

This sequence joins TRBV7-9 and TRBJ2-1; 8 positions agree with TRBD2. V lost 3 bases to trimming and J lost 7 bases; unmatched junction nucleotides: 8. Germline V CDR1 and CDR2: SEHNR, FQNEAQ (reference sequence). CDR3 length: 15 amino acids. The CDR3 DNA is TGTGCCAGCAGCTTGTCGGGGGGGCTTTGGAATGAGCAGTTCTTC. Its translation: CASSLSGGLWNEQFF.

V usage is TRBV19 and J usage is TRBJ1-1, with D possibly matching TRBD1 (6 bases). The V gene's germline CDR1 is LNHDA and CDR2 SQIVND (reference sequence). V gave up 3 bases and J gave up 1 base, with 12 bases separating them. The CDR3 spans 15 residues. CDR3 loop: CASSIGTRRNTEAFF. The CDR3 DNA follows: TGTGCCAGTAGTATCGGGACAAGAAGGAACACTGAAGCTTTCTTT.

V usage is TRBV9 and J usage is TRBJ2-1; D gene ambiguous. V dropped 0 bases and J dropped 4 bases, with 11 bases sitting between them. Germline CDR1 SGDLS, CDR2 YYNGEE. This CDR3 is built from 15 residues. CDR3 in DNA: TGTGCCAGCAGCGTAGGGCTTTCCCTTTACAATGAGCAGTTCTTC. Translating it yields CASSVGLSLYNEQFF.